What follows are 2 T cell receptor beta chains derived from one specimen sequenced in a study of shared T cell receptors in the human thymus. Data came from immunoSEQ multiplex PCR; TCRdb stores just in-frame clones and leaves some out. The sample comprises over 350,000 clones, just under 95% of which are singletons, and approximately 0.02% rests with the top ten. Specimen: thymocytes. The source of these receptors is a human donor.

As to this clone: One junction end does not reproduce the germline sequence, and a read error may be involved. The chain recombines TRBV7-7 with TRBJ2-1, with TRBD2 identical over 12 bases. Germline CDR1 SSHAT, CDR2 FNYEAQ (reference sequence). The CDR3 has 16 residues. The DNA for the CDR3 is TGTGCTAGCAGCTCACGACTAGCGGGGGCCGACAATGAGCAGTTCTTC. Translated: CASSSRLAGADNEQFF. Supplemented by reference TRBV7-7 and TRBJ2-1, the full variable domain reads GAGVSQSPRYKVTKRGQDVTLRCDPISSHATLYWYQQALGQGPEFLTYFNYEAQPDKSGLPSDRFSAERPEGSISTLTIQRTEQRDSAMYRCASSSRLAGADNEQFFGPGTRLTVL.

The V and J genes are TRBV15 and TRBJ2-3, with a tentative D call TRBD1 (5 bases). Germline CDR1 LNHNV, CDR2 YYDKDF (reference sequence). The CDR3 covers 18 residues. V was pared by 1 base and J by 3 bases, with 20 bases between. The DNA of the CDR3 is TGTGCCACCAGCAGAGTACACCCTCAGGGTGATAGGACAGATACGCAGTATTTT. It specifies CATSRVHPQGDRTDTQYF.